Described below is a single T cell receptor (beta chain) sequence and its context. This record comes from a study of T cell changes during pregnancy in multiple sclerosis. The repertoire was sequenced with immunoSEQ multiplex PCR; TCRdb's copy has only in-frame clones and lacks some. The sample comprises tens of thousands of clones, around nine tenths of which are singletons, and under 2% rests with the top ten. V was clipped by 5 bases and J by 0 bases, with 11 bases between them. The germline V gene has CDR1 SGHTA and CDR2 FQGNSA. The CDR3 covers 15 residues. The source material was peripheral blood, sampled in the second trimester of pregnancy. This receptor was identified in a female donor with multiple sclerosis, enrolled in a pregnancy study. The chain recombines TRBV7-2 with TRBJ1-5; D unclear. The CDR3 reads CASSPWADSNQPQHF. CDR3 in DNA: TGTGCCAGCAGCCCCTGGGCTGATAGCAATCAGCCCCAGCATTTT.